The sequence of this T cell receptor beta chain was determined in a study of blood T cell repertoires in COVID-19. This CDR3 has 15 amino acids. Germline V lookup: CDR1 MDHEN, CDR2 SYDVKM. V shed 6 bases, J shed 6 bases, and the junction held 14 bases outside the gene matches. Only in-frame clones appear in the TCRdb table, and some are missing; sequencing was by immunoSEQ multiplex PCR. Altogether 250,000 to 300,000 clones are present, around 90% being singletons, with the ten largest covering 2.2%. The rearrangement links TRBV28 to TRBJ2-7; TRBD2 agrees at 7 bases. This receptor was identified in a woman between 45 and 65 years old who had recovered from COVID-19. Sequencing input: peripheral blood. The CDR3: CASSFRSPTSAEQYF. CDR3 coding DNA: TGTGCCAGCAGCTTCCGCTCCCCTACTAGCGCCGAGCAGTACTTC.